These 2 T cell receptor beta chains were all obtained from the same sample, sequenced in a study of tumor-infiltrating lymphocytes in primary liver carcinoma. Co-extraction of both nucleic acids (RNA and DNA) used roughly 20-33 mg of unsorted bulk tissue. TCR beta cDNA was prepared out of approximately 470 ng total RNA by means of a constant-region primer. Slightly modified ARM-PCR with three nested multiplex PCR rounds yielded TCR beta libraries. A C-beta reverse primer and TRBV1-TRBV30 forward primers served in each of the first two PCR rounds, at 10 cycles apiece. TCRdb recomputed calls from the multiplex PCR reads with MiXCR, one row per CDR3 protein. Here the sample spans about 120,000 distinct CDR3 sequences, nearly 70% being singletons. Sequencing was carried out using tumor-adjacent normal liver tissue. The receptor set was obtained from a woman aged 55 to 70 with primary liver carcinoma and hepatitis B virus infection.

Concerning this clonotype itself: A read error may account for a junction end that differs from germline. V usage is TRBV6-5 and J usage is TRBJ1-1; D is unresolved. This CDR3 region has 13 residues. Germline CDR1 is MNHEY and CDR2 is SVGAGI. This chain's CDR3 is CVSSYRGPTEAFF. The CDR3 nucleotides are TGTGTCAGCAGTTACCGAGGGCCCACAGAAGCTTTCTTT.

For this clonotype: At one end the junction does not follow the germline gene, possibly because of a read error. The chain uses TRBV29-1 and TRBJ1-2, with D possibly being TRBD1 (5 bases). This CDR3 region has 14 residues. The germline gives CDR1 SQVTM, CDR2 ANQGSEA. The CDR3 DNA is TGCAGCTTTGAAGATCCCCGGGACCGGCTTGCCTACACCTTC. This sequence encodes CSFEDPRDRLAYTF.